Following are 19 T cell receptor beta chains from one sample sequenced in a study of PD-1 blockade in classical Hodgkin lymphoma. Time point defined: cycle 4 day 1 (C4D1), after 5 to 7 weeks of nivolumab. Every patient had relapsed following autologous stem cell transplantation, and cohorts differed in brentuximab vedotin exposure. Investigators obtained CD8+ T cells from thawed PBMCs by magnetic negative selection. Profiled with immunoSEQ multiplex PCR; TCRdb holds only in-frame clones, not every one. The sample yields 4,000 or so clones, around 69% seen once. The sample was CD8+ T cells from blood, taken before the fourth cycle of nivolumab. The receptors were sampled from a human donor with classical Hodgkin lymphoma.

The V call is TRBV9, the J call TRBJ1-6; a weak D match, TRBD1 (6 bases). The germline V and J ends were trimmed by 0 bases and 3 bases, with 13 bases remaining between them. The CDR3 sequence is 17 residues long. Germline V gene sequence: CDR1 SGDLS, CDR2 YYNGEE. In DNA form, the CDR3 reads TGTGCCAGCAGCGTAGAGGGGGGGGCCCTCTATAATTCACCCCTCCACTTT. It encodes CASSVEGGALYNSPLHF.

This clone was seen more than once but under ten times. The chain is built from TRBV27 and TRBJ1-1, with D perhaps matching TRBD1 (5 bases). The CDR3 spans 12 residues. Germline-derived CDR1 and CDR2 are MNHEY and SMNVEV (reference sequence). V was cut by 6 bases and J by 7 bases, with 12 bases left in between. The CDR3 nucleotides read TGTGCCAGCAGGCTGGGGGACGGTGAAGCTTTCTTT. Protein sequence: CASRLGDGEAFF.

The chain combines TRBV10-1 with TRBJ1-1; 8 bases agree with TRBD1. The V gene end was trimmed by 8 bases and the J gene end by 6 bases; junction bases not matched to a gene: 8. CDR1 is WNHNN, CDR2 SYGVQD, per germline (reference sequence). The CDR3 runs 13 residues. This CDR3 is CASPGQGVAEAFF. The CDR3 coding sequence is TGCGCCAGCCCAGGACAGGGTGTCGCTGAAGCTTTCTTT.

The CDR3 protein is CASRRLGHTEAFF. The CDR3 bases are TGTGCCAGTAGGCGCCTCGGGCACACTGAAGCTTTCTTT. The rearrangement uses TRBV19 and TRBJ1-1; no reliable D call. The V end was cut by 6 bases, the J end by 3 bases, with 11 bases between. CDR1 is LNHDA and CDR2 is SQIVND in the germline V gene (reference sequence). This CDR3 has 13 amino acids.

Here the CDR3 DNA reads TGTGCCAGCAGCGCAGGGTTCTACGAGCAGTACTTC. Translated, it gives CASSAGFYEQYF. The J gene is TRBJ2-7, the V gene TRBV25-1, with a weak D call TRBD1 (5 bases). This CDR3 has 12 residues. The V gene's germline CDR1 is MGHDK and CDR2 SYGVNS. V was clipped by 6 bases and J by 3 bases, with 9 bases between them.

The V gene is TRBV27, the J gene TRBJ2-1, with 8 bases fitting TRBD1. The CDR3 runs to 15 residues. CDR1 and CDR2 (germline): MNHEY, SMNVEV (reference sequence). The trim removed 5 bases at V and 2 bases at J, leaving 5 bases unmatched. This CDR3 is CASSIGTGPYNEQFF. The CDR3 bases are TGTGCCAGCAGTATCGGGACAGGTCCCTACAATGAGCAGTTCTTC.

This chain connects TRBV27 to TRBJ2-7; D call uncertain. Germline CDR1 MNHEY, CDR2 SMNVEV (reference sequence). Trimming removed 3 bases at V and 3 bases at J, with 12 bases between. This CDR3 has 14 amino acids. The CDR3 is CASSFRSVGYEQYF. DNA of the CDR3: TGTGCCAGCAGTTTTCGATCCGTCGGCTACGAGCAGTACTTC.

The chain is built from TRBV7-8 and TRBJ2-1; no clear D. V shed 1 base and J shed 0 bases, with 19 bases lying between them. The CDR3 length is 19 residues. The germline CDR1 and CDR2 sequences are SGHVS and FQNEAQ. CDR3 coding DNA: TGTGCCAGCAGCTTAGTCGGTCGGCGCGTCCTAAGCTCCTACAATGAGCAGTTCTTC. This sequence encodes CASSLVGRRVLSSYNEQFF.

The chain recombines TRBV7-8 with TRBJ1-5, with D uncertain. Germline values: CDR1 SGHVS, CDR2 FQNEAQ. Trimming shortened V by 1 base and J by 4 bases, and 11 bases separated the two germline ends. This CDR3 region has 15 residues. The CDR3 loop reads CASSLDRAQNQPQHF. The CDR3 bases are TGTGCCAGCAGCTTAGACCGGGCACAGAATCAGCCCCAGCATTTT.

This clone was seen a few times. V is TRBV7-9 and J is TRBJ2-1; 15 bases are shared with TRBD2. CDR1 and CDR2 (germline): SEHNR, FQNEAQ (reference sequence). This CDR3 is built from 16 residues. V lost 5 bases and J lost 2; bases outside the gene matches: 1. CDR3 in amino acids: CASSRTSGRAYNEQFF. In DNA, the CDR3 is TGTGCCAGCAGCAGGACTAGCGGGAGGGCCTACAATGAGCAGTTCTTC. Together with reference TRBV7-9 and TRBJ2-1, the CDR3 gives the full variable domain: DTGVSQNPRHKITKRGQNVTFRCDPISEHNRLYWYRQTLGQGPEFLTYFQNEAQLEKSRLLSDRFSAERPKGSFSTLEIQRTEQGDSAMYLCASSRTSGRAYNEQFFGPGTRLTVL.

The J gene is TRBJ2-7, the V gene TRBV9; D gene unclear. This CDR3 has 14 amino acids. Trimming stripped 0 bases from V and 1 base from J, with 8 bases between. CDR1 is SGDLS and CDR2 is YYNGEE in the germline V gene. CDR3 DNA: TGTGCCAGCAGCGTAGGGGCAGATTCCTACGAGCAGTACTTC. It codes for CASSVGADSYEQYF.

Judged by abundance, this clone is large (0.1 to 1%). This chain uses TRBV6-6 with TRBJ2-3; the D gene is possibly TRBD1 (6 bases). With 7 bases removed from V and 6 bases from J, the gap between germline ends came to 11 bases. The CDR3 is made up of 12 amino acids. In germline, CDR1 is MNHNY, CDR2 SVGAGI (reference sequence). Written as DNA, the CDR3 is TGTGCCAGCATTACAGGGTCCGATACGCAGTATTTT. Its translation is CASITGSDTQYF.

CDR3 coding DNA: TGTGCCAGTAGTATTGAGAACACTGAAGCTTTCTTT. Translating it yields CASSIENTEAFF. The chain links TRBV19 to TRBJ1-1, with unresolved D. The germline V and J ends were trimmed by 3 bases and 1 base, with 3 bases remaining between them. The CDR3 is 12 amino acids. Germline CDR1 LNHDA, CDR2 SQIVND (reference sequence).

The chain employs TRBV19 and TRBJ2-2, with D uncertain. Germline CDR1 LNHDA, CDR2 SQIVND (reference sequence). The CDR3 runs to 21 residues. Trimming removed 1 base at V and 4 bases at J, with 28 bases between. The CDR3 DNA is TGTGCCAGTAGTATAGGCCCATTCGAAGCTACCTCTCCGGCCCTCACCGGGGAGCTGTTTTTT. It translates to CASSIGPFEATSPALTGELFF.

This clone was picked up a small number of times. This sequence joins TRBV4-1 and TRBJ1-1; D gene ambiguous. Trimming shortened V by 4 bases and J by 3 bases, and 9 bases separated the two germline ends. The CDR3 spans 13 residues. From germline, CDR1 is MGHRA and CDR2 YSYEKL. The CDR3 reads CASSPTVDTEAFF. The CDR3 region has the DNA TGCGCCAGCAGCCCTACAGTGGACACTGAAGCTTTCTTT.

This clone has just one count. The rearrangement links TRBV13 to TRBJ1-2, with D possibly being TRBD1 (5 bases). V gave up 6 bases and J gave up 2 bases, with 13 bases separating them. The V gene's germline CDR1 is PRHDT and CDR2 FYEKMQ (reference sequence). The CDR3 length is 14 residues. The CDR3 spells CASSDTAGNYGYTF. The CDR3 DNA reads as TGTGCCAGCAGTGACACAGCAGGGAACTATGGCTACACCTTC.

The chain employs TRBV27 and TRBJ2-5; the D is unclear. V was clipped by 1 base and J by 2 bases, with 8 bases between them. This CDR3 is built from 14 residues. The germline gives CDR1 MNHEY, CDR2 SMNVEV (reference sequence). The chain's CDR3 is CASSLLGRQETQYF. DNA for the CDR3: TGTGCCAGCAGTTTATTGGGCAGACAAGAGACCCAGTACTTC.

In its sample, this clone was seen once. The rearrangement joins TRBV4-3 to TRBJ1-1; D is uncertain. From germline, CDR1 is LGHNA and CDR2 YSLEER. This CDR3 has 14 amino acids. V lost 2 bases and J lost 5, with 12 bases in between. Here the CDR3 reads CASSQIRLGTEAFF. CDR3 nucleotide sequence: TGCGCCAGCAGCCAAATCCGCCTAGGGACTGAAGCTTTCTTT.

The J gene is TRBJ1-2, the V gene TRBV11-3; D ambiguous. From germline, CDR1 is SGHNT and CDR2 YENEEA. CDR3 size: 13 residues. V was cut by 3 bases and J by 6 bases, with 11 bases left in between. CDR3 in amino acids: CASSLNGLDGYTF. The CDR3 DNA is TGTGCCAGCAGCTTGAATGGGTTAGATGGCTACACCTTC.